This paragraph covers one TCR beta chain sequence. Germline V CDR1 and CDR2: LGHNA, YNFKEQ. V shed 5 bases and J shed 8 bases, with 18 bases lying between them. The CDR3 has 14 residues. The source of the sample is a study of blood T cell repertoires in COVID-19. At the level of the study: COVID-19 samples, acute and convalescent, were from the United States, Italy and Spain. The cDNA or gDNA used as material had been derived from T cells, B-cell-depleted T cells, or PBMCs.

Original methodology: Reference gene primer amplification yielded estimated nucleated cell counts. Clones were sequenced by immunoSEQ multiplex PCR, and TCRdb holds only the in-frame ones, with some missing. The D gene and trimming were derived from the DNA, and the V and J assignments and clone size from that table. The sample lists 45,000 to 55,000 clones, 70% to 90% occurring once. The sample consisted of peripheral blood. This receptor was identified in a human donor in a cohort sampled during active COVID-19. The chain uses TRBV4-2 and TRBJ1-2; D unresolved. The CDR3 sequence is CASSRGSWGSGYTF. CDR3 sequence (DNA): TGTGCCAGCAGCAGAGGGAGCTGGGGTTCGGGCTACACCTTC.